These 24 T cell receptor beta chains share one sample of origin, sequenced in a study of T cells expressing NK-cell markers. Reprocessing the 5' RACE reads, TCRdb reports a single entry for every CDR3 protein and omits DNA. This repertoire includes some 300,000 distinct CDR3 sequences. The sample comprised blood T cells: a sorted CD56 or NKG2C T cell subset, CD4+ or CD8+ T cells, or bulk PBMC T cells (not recorded which). These receptors were collected from a man between 18 and 35 years old in good health.

The J gene is TRBJ1-5, the V gene TRBV7-2; TCRdb outputs TRBD1, but without DNA this stays unchecked. The germline V gene has CDR1 SGHTA and CDR2 FQGNSA. The CDR3 extends over 15 amino acids. This CDR3 is CASSPRGTNNQPQHF.

The V call is TRBV20-1, the J call TRBJ2-1. The V gene's germline CDR1 is DFQATT and CDR2 SNEGSKA (reference sequence). CDR3 length equals 17 residues. CDR3 region: CSARADGRLGSYNEQFF.

This chain links TRBV12-3 or TRBV12-4 with TRBJ2-3; TCRdb designates TRBD2, a call that cannot be tested without DNA. The CDR3 extends over 15 amino acids. CDR3 in amino acids: CASSLAGGRPDTQYF.

J is TRBJ2-2 and V is TRBV6-1; with no DNA, the TCRdb D assignment of TRBD2 cannot be verified. The CDR3 length is 16 residues. Germline CDR1 MNHNS, CDR2 SASEGT. The CDR3 protein is CASSPLAGGNTGELFF.

This chain links TRBV5-8 with TRBJ2-1; without DNA, the TCRdb call of TRBD2 cannot be checked. The CDR3 covers 13 residues. Germline CDR1 and CDR2: SGHTS and YDEGEE. CDR3 sequence reads: CASSRLLGLEQFF.

The gene calls are TRBV5-1 and TRBJ1-2. Germline lookup yields CDR1 SGHRS and CDR2 YFSETQ. CDR3 size: 14 residues. CDR3 sequence: CASSLEAVGHGYTF.

The V gene is TRBV20-1, the J gene TRBJ2-1; as DNA is missing, the TRBD2 call by TCRdb cannot be tested. This CDR3 is 18 amino acids long. Germline V gene sequence: CDR1 DFQATT, CDR2 SNEGSKA (reference sequence). The CDR3 spells CSARDLASGRFTINEQFF.

CDR3 region: CASSSLRADTQYF. J is TRBJ2-3 and V is TRBV12-3 or TRBV12-4; the TCRdb call, TRBD2, lacks DNA for checking. CDR3 size: 13 residues.

This chain's CDR3 is CASPGPLQADTQYF. This chain uses TRBV7-6 with TRBJ2-3; TCRdb's D call of TRBD1 is untestable without DNA. This CDR3 comprises 14 residues. Germline assignment: CDR1 SGHVS and CDR2 FNYEAQ.

The V gene is TRBV7-9, the J gene TRBJ2-5; TCRdb reports TRBD1, a call that lacks DNA to check it against. Germline CDR1 reads SEHNR; CDR2 reads FQNEAQ (reference sequence). CDR3 length: 13 residues. The CDR3 here is CASSRDQRETQYF.

The chain uses TRBV29-1 and TRBJ2-3. The CDR3 consists of 12 residues. CDR1 is SQVTM and CDR2 is ANQGSEA in the germline V gene. The CDR3: CSVERGGDTQYF.

The V call is TRBV6-1, the J call TRBJ1-2; with no DNA, the TCRdb D assignment of TRBD1 cannot be verified. The CDR3 covers 16 residues. CDR1 is MNHNS, CDR2 SASEGT, per germline. The CDR3 region is CASSQGPLVVNYGYTF.

J is TRBJ2-7 and V is TRBV2; the TCRdb D gene call, TRBD1, has no DNA to confirm it. Germline V gene sequence: CDR1 SNHLY, CDR2 FYNNEI. The CDR3 sequence is 14 residues long. The CDR3 is CASQTGAATYEQYF.

CDR3 sequence reads: CASSPSRLEAAYEQYF. The genes are TRBV12-3 or TRBV12-4 and TRBJ2-7; the TCRdb call, TRBD1, lacks DNA for checking. The CDR3 totals 16 residues.

The chain uses TRBV30 and TRBJ2-1; the D call from TCRdb, TRBD1, cannot be confirmed without DNA. In germline, CDR1 is GTSNPN, CDR2 SVGIG (reference sequence). The length of the CDR3 is 15 residues. CDR3: CAFNGGVYRTNEQFF.

V is TRBV6-4 and J is TRBJ2-5; the TCRdb call, TRBD1, lacks DNA for checking. CDR1 MRHNA and CDR2 SNTAGT come from the germline V gene. The CDR3 is 16 residues long. This chain's CDR3 is CASSPNGTEVEETQYF.

The rearrangement joins TRBV5-1 to TRBJ2-6; TCRdb selects TRBD2, and the lack of DNA leaves this call unchecked. The CDR3 has 16 amino acids. Germline lookup yields CDR1 SGHRS and CDR2 YFSETQ. The CDR3 is CASSLGGLSGANVLTF.

The chain carries TRBV10-3 and TRBJ2-5; the TCRdb call, TRBD1, lacks DNA for checking. This CDR3 comprises 12 residues. Germline V gives CDR1 ENHRY, CDR2 SYGVKD. CDR3 in amino acids: CAIMGDEETQYF.

This chain uses TRBV6-5 with TRBJ1-5; TCRdb returns TRBD1, unconfirmable since there is no DNA. The CDR3 sequence is 12 residues long. Germline V gives CDR1 MNHEY, CDR2 SVGAGI. The CDR3 reads CASGTGGQPQHF.

The chain combines TRBV10-3 with TRBJ2-2; TCRdb proposes TRBD1, but this gene call is untestable without DNA. The CDR3 consists of 17 residues. Germline V lookup: CDR1 ENHRY, CDR2 SYGVKD. CDR3 residues: CAIRIGAGKANTGELFF.

V and J are TRBV4-1 and TRBJ2-1; TCRdb proposes TRBD1, but this gene call is untestable without DNA. CDR3 length: 17 residues. Germline-derived CDR1 and CDR2 are MGHRA and YSYEKL. The CDR3 sequence is CASSQDRGAATYNEQFF.

The V call is TRBV14, the J call TRBJ2-3; TCRdb selects TRBD2, and the lack of DNA leaves this call unchecked. The germline CDR1 and CDR2 sequences are SGHDN and FVKESK. CDR3 length equals 16 residues. CDR3 residues: CASSPPSFFRTDTQYF.

The chain is built from TRBV29-1 and TRBJ2-1; TCRdb indicates TRBD1, and absent DNA this call remains unverified. The CDR3 runs to 12 residues. Germline CDR1 is SQVTM and CDR2 is ANQGSEA. CDR3 loop: CSVDRGPGEQFF.

The V and J genes are TRBV20-1 and TRBJ2-7; the TRBD2 assignment by TCRdb is unverifiable without DNA. This CDR3 spans 15 amino acids. Germline-derived CDR1 and CDR2 are DFQATT and SNEGSKA (reference sequence). CDR3 loop: CSAGASGRVPYEQYF.